The 6 T cell receptor beta chains below were found in one sample sequenced in a study of OX40 agonist ivuxolimab in advanced cancers. Profiling relied on immunoSEQ multiplex PCR, and the TCRdb table lists in-frame clones only, not all of them. The sample carries some 68,000 clones, around 89% recorded once. Sequencing was performed on CD4+ or CD8+ T cells sorted from blood, taken in a trial of the OX40 agonist ivuxolimab. These receptors all come from an adult with an advanced solid tumor such as melanoma, head and neck, liver or kidney cancer.

This sequence joins TRBV5-4 and TRBJ2-5, with 14 positions matching TRBD2. In germline, CDR1 is SGHNT, CDR2 YYREEE (reference sequence). CDR3 size: 15 residues. After removal of 5 bases from V and 11 bases from J, the junction contained 11 bases not matched to a gene. CDR3 region: CASRPGLAGEWEQYF. The CDR3 DNA reads TGTGCCAGCAGGCCGGGACTAGCGGGGGAATGGGAGCAGTACTTC.

The chain employs TRBV18 and TRBJ1-4; D call uncertain. V dropped 3 bases and J dropped 5 bases, with 13 bases sitting between them. The CDR3 consists of 15 residues. Germline V gene data show CDR1 as KGHSH and CDR2 as LQKENI. The CDR3 loop is CASSPARQPNEKLFF. The CDR3 DNA sequence: TGTGCCAGCTCACCGGCTAGGCAGCCGAATGAAAAACTGTTTTTT. Combining the CDR3 with reference TRBV18 and TRBJ1-4 gives the whole variable domain NAGVMQNPRHLVRRRGQEARLRCSPMKGHSHVYWYRQLPEEGLKFMVYLQKENIIDESGMPKERFSAEFPKEGPSILRIQQVVRGDSAAYFCASSPARQPNEKLFFGSGTQLSVL.

The DNA for the CDR3 is TGTGCCAGCAGCCCGGCCCGACAGGGTTTAGGAGGCACCATATATTTT. Amino acids: CASSPARQGLGGTIYF. The chain carries TRBV5-4 and TRBJ1-3, with 7 bases matching TRBD1. Germline loops: CDR1 SGHNT, CDR2 YYREEE (reference sequence). V lost 4 bases, J lost 9 bases, and 16 bases stayed unmatched. This CDR3 contains 16 residues.

The V gene is TRBV18, the J gene TRBJ2-5; D may match TRBD1 or TRBD2 (5 bases each). Trimming removed 5 bases at V and 2 bases at J, with 12 bases between. Germline V gives CDR1 KGHSH, CDR2 LQKENI. The CDR3 spans 14 residues. Written as DNA, the CDR3 is TGTGCCAGCTCATCGGGACCGTTTCAAGAGACCCAGTACTTC. Encoded protein: CASSSGPFQETQYF.

The sample holds one count of this clone. The chain combines TRBV18 with TRBJ2-1, with TRBD2 as a possible D gene (5 bases). There are 15 residues in the CDR3. From germline, CDR1 is KGHSH and CDR2 LQKENI. V lost 1 base and J 4 bases, leaving 11 bases between the germline ends. CDR3 nucleotides: TGTGCCAGCTCACCACTCCGGGGAATATACAATGAGCAGTTCTTC. Its protein product is CASSPLRGIYNEQFF. The full variable domain, rest sourced from reference TRBV18 and TRBJ2-1, is NAGVMQNPRHLVRRRGQEARLRCSPMKGHSHVYWYRQLPEEGLKFMVYLQKENIIDESGMPKERFSAEFPKEGPSILRIQQVVRGDSAAYFCASSPLRGIYNEQFFGPGTRLTVL.

The rearrangement joins TRBV28 to TRBJ1-3; 7 nucleotides line up with TRBD1. CDR1 is MDHEN and CDR2 is SYDVKM in the germline V gene. The CDR3 runs 14 residues. Germline trimming cut 4 bases from V and 4 bases from J; bases unmatched to any gene: 4. DNA of the CDR3: TGTGCCAGCAGTTATGGGACAGCCGGAAACACCATATATTTT. Its protein is CASSYGTAGNTIYF. Full variable domain (remainder filled in from reference TRBV28 and TRBJ1-3): DVKVTQSSRYLVKRTGEKVFLECVQDMDHENMFWYRQDPGLGLRLIYFSYDVKMKEKGDIPEGYSVSREKKERFSLILESASTNQTSMYLCASSYGTAGNTIYFGEGSWLTVV.